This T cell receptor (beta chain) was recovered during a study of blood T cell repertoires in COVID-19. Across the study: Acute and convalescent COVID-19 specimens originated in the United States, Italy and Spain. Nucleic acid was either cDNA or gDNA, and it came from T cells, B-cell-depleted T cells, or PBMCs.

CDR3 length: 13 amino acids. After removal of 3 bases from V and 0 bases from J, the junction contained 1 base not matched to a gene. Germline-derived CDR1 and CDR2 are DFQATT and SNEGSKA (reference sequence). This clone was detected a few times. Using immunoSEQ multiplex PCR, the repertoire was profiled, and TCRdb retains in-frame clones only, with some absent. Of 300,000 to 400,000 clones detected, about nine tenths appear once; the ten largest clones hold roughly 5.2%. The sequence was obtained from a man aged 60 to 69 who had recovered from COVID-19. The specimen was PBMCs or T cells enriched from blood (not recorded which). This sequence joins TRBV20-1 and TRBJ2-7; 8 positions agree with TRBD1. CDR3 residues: CSASTGGSYEQYF. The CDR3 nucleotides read TGCAGTGCTAGTACAGGGGGCTCCTACGAGCAGTACTTC.